This record concerns one TCR beta chain sequence. The sample originates from a study of blood T cell repertoires in COVID-19. As for the study in general: From the United States, Italy and Spain came samples of acute and convalescent COVID-19. The cDNA or gDNA used as material had been derived from T cells, B-cell-depleted T cells, or PBMCs.

Trimming removed 4 bases from V and 4 bases from J, with 11 bases in between. This CDR3 has 13 amino acids. Authors' processing steps: Nucleated cell counts were estimated from reference gene primer amplification. TCRdb's copy holds only in-frame clones and misses some; the assay was immunoSEQ multiplex PCR. V and J calls and clone size are copied from that table; D and trimming were computed from the DNA. The sample lists approximately 270,000 clones, approximately 83% occurring once. This TCR was sampled from a woman between 70 and 85 years old with acute or convalescent COVID-19. Sequenced sample: peripheral blood. This chain uses TRBV12-3 or TRBV12-4 with TRBJ2-7, with D perhaps TRBD2 (5 bases). CDR3 nucleotide sequence: TGTGCCAGCAGTTCAGGACTTGTTTACGAGCAGTACTTC. This gives the protein CASSSGLVYEQYF.